Listed here are 16 T cell receptor beta chains from one sample, sequenced in a study of blood T cell repertoires in COVID-19. Method: immunoSEQ multiplex PCR; TCRdb's copy keeps in-frame clones and lacks some. The table lists 150,000 or so clones, 80% to 90% of them singletons. Input material: peripheral blood. Receptors originate from a woman aged 40 to 49 with acute or convalescent COVID-19.

V is TRBV7-9 and J is TRBJ2-7; possibly TRBD1 for D (6 bases). Germline-derived CDR1 and CDR2 are SEHNR and FQNEAQ (reference sequence). The CDR3 contains 15 residues. V dropped 1 base and J dropped 3 bases, with 13 bases sitting between them. The DNA of the CDR3 is TGTGCCAGCAGCTTAGTAGATACAGGGCACTACGAGCAGTACTTC. As protein: CASSLVDTGHYEQYF.

The chain joins TRBV4-1 to TRBJ2-7, with TRBD2 matching over 9 bases. Germline V gene sequence: CDR1 MGHRA, CDR2 YSYEKL. This CDR3 has 17 residues. The J segment lost 4 bases and the V segment lost 0 bases, leaving 10 bases of the junction unmatched. The CDR3 is CASSQEGDRAGGYEQYF. CDR3 DNA: TGCGCCAGCAGCCAAGAAGGGGATCGCGCGGGAGGGTACGAGCAGTACTTC.

The chain employs TRBV7-9 and TRBJ1-3, with D unresolved. In germline, CDR1 is SEHNR, CDR2 FQNEAQ (reference sequence). The CDR3 covers 14 residues. Trimming took off 6 bases at V and 0 bases at J, with 9 bases between the two ends. The CDR3 loop reads CASRDSSSGNTIYF. The CDR3 DNA reads as TGTGCCAGCAGAGACTCGAGCTCTGGAAACACCATATATTTT. The full variable domain, rest sourced from reference TRBV7-9 and TRBJ1-3, is DTGVSQNPRHKITKRGQNVTFRCDPISEHNRLYWYRQTLGQGPEFLTYFQNEAQLEKSRLLSDRFSAERPKGSFSTLEIQRTEQGDSAMYLCASRDSSSGNTIYFGEGSWLTVV.

The rearrangement uses TRBV19 and TRBJ1-1; possible D gene TRBD1, 5 bases. This CDR3 spans 14 amino acids. Germline CDR1 LNHDA, CDR2 SQIVND (reference sequence). V was trimmed by 3 bases and J by 6 bases, leaving 14 bases between them. CDR3 region: CASSIVREAAEAFF. The CDR3 nucleotides are TGTGCCAGTAGTATTGTCAGGGAAGCCGCTGAAGCTTTCTTT.

This clone was observed a single time. The rearrangement uses TRBV27 and TRBJ1-1; D remains ambiguous. Trimming cost V 7 bases and J 1 base, with 13 bases left between them. Germline-derived CDR1 and CDR2 are MNHEY and SMNVEV (reference sequence). The CDR3 sequence is 14 residues long. The CDR3 DNA is TGTGCCAGCACCTATAATTCAGGGAACACTGAAGCTTTCTTT. It yields the protein CASTYNSGNTEAFF.

This chain connects TRBV3-1 (or the pseudogene TRBV3-2) to TRBJ2-2, with 8 bases lining up with TRBD1. The CDR3 is 15 amino acids. The germline V gene has CDR1 LGHDT and CDR2 YNNKEL (reference sequence). The junction had 6 bases not matched to a gene; V was cut back by 4 bases and J by 5 bases. This chain's CDR3 is CASSRTGPRTGELFF. CDR3 bases: TGTGCCAGCAGCCGGACAGGGCCACGGACCGGGGAGCTGTTTTTT.

A few counts support this clone. The chain has TRBV28 and TRBJ2-5; D might be TRBD2 (6 bases). With 8 bases removed from V and 0 bases from J, the gap between germline ends came to 22 bases. CDR1 MDHEN and CDR2 SYDVKM come from the germline V gene. The CDR3 is made up of 17 amino acids. The DNA of the CDR3 is TGTGCCAGCTCTTCTTTATCGGCGGCGGGGTACCAAGAGACCCAGTACTTC. This gives the protein CASSSLSAAGYQETQYF.

The chain recombines TRBV29-1 with TRBJ1-3, with D unresolved. V was pared by 2 bases and J by 4 bases, with 3 bases between. Germline V CDR1 and CDR2: SQVTM, ANQGSEA. The CDR3 is 11 amino acids. CDR3 sequence reads: CSVERGNTIYF. Here the CDR3 DNA reads TGCAGCGTTGAACGGGGAAACACCATATATTTT. Based on the CDR3 plus reference TRBV29-1 and TRBJ1-3, the full variable domain is SAVISQKPSRDICQRGTSLTIQCQVDSQVTMMFWYRQQPGQSLTLIATANQGSEATYESGFVIDKFPISRPNLTFSTLTVSNMSPEDSSIYLCSVERGNTIYFGEGSWLTVV.

CDR3 nucleotides: TGTGCCAGCAGCTTAGTAGCGGGAGGCGTAGATACGCAGTATTTT. As protein: CASSLVAGGVDTQYF. The chain recombines TRBV7-9 with TRBJ2-3; 10 bases fit TRBD2. This CDR3 comprises 15 residues. The junction had 3 bases not matched to a gene; V was cut back by 1 base and J by 5 bases. Germline lookup yields CDR1 SEHNR and CDR2 FQNEAQ (reference sequence).

The chain uses TRBV14 and TRBJ1-2; no clear D. This CDR3 spans 14 amino acids. Germline V gene data show CDR1 as SGHDN and CDR2 as FVKESK. Deletions cut 1 base from V and 4 bases from J, with 10 bases between. The DNA of the CDR3 is TGTGCCAGCAGCCAAGCGGGTGGACTCTATGGCTACACCTTC. It specifies CASSQAGGLYGYTF.

This rearrangement joins TRBV7-8 to TRBJ1-1; D gene unclear. The V and J ends lost 1 base and 3 bases respectively, with 21 bases between them. Germline-derived CDR1 and CDR2 are SGHVS and FQNEAQ. The CDR3 loop spans 18 amino acids. DNA of the CDR3: TGTGCCAGCAGCTTAGTAGGCTTCCGGGCCCCGGAGGACACTGAAGCTTTCTTT. It translates to CASSLVGFRAPEDTEAFF. Looking up the rest from reference TRBV7-8 and TRBJ1-1 gives the full variable domain: GAGVSQSPRYKVAKRGQDVALRCDPISGHVSLFWYQQALGQGPEFLTYFQNEAQLDKSGLPSDRFFAERPEGSVSTLKIQRTQQEDSAVYLCASSLVGFRAPEDTEAFFGQGTRLTVV.

V is TRBV12-5 and J is TRBJ2-1; tentative D call: TRBD1 (5 bases). The V end lost 2 bases, the J end lost 9 bases, and 14 bases lay between the germline ends. The CDR3 sequence is 14 residues long. Germline lookup yields CDR1 LGHNT and CDR2 FRNRAP. This CDR3 is CASGLTLSRGEQFF. CDR3 DNA: TGTGCTAGTGGTTTGACTCTGTCTAGGGGTGAGCAGTTCTTC.

V usage is TRBV6-1 and J usage is TRBJ1-5; 7 bases agree with TRBD1. V was pared by 6 bases and J by 6 bases, with 14 bases of the junction left unmatched. The length of the CDR3 is 16 residues. Germline values: CDR1 MNHNS, CDR2 SASEGT. The CDR3: CASREQGSWWGQPQHF. The CDR3 nucleotides read TGTGCCAGCAGAGAACAGGGGTCATGGTGGGGTCAGCCCCAGCATTTT.

The gene calls are TRBV4-1 and TRBJ2-3; TRBD1 is a possible D gene (6 bases). CDR3 length: 15 amino acids. Germline CDR1 and CDR2: MGHRA and YSYEKL. Between the trimmed V and J ends, which lost 3 bases and 6 bases, there was a span of 16 bases. This chain's CDR3 is CASSQGAPTRDTQYF. For the CDR3, the DNA is TGCGCCAGCAGCCAGGGGGCCCCGACACGGGATACGCAGTATTTT.

The V call is TRBV7-2, the J call TRBJ2-5; possibly TRBD1 for D (5 bases). This CDR3 has 14 amino acids. Germline lookup yields CDR1 SGHTA and CDR2 FQGNSA. V was clipped by 2 bases and J by 4 bases, with 11 bases between them. Here the CDR3 DNA reads TGTGCCAGCAGCTTAAGTTCAGGGCGAGAGACCCAGTACTTC. This gives the protein CASSLSSGRETQYF.

This rearrangement joins TRBV4-1 to TRBJ1-3; the match to TRBD1 covers 7 bases. The CDR3 loop spans 17 amino acids. Germline CDR1 and CDR2: MGHRA and YSYEKL. The trim removed 0 bases at V and 2 bases at J, leaving 7 bases unmatched. The CDR3 is CASSQDYRTGAGNTIYF. CDR3 bases: TGCGCCAGCAGCCAAGATTACCGGACAGGCGCTGGAAACACCATATATTTT.